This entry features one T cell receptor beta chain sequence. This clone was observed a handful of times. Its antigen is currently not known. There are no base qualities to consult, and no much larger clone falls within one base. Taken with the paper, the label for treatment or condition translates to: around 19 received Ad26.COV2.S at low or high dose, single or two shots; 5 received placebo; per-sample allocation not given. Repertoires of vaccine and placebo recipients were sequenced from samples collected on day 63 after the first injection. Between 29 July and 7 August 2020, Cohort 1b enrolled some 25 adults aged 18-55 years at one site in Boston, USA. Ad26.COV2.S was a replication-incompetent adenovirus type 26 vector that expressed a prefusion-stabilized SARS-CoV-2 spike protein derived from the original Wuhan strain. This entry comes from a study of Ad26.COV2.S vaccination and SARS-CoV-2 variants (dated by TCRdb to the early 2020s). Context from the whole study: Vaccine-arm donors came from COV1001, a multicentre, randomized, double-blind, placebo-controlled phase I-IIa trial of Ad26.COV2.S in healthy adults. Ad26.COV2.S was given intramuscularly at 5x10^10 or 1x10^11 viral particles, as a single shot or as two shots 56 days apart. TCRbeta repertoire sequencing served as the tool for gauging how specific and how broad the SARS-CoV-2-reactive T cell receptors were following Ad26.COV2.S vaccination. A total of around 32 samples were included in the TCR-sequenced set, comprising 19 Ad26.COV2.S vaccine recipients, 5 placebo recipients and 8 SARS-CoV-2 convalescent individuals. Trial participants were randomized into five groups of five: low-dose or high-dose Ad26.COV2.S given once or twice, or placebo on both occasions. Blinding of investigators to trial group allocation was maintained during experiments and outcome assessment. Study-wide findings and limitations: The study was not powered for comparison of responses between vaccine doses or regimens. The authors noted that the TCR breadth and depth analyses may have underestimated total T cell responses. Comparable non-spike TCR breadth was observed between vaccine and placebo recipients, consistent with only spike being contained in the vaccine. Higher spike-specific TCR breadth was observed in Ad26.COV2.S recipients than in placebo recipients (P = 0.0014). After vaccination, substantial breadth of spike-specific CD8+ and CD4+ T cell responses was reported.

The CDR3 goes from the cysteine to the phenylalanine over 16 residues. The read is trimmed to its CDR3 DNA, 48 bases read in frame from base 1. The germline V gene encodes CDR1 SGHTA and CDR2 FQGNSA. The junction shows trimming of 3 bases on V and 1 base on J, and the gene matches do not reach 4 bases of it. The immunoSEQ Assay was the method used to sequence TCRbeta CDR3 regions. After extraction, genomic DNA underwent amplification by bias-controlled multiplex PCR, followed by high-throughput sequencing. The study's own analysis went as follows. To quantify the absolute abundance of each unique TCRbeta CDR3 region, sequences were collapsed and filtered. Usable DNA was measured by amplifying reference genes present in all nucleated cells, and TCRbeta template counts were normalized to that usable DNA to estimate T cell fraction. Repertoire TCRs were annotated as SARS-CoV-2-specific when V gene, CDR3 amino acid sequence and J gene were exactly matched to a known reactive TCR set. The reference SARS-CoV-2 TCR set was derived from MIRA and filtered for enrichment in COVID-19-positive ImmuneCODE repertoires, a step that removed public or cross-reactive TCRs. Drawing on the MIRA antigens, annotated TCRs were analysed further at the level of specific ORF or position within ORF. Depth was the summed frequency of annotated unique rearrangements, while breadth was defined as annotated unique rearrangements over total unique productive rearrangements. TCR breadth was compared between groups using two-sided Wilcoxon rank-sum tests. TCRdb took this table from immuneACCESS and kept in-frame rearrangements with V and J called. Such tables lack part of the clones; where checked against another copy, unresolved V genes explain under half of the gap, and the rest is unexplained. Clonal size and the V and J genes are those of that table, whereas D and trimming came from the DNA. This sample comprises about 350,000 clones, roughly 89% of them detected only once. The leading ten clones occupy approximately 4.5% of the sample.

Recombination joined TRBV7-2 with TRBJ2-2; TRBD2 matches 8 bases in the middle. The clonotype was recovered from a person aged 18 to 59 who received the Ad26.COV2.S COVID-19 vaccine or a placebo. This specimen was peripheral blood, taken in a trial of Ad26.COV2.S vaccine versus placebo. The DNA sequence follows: TGTGCCAGCAGCTTTTCCCTAGCGGGGAACACCGGGGAGCTGTTTTTT. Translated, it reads CASSFSLAGNTGELFF.